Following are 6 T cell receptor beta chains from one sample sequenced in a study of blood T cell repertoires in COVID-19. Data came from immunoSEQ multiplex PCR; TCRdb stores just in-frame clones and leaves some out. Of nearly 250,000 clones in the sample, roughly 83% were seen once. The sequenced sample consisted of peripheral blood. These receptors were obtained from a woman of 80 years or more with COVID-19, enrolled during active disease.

This CDR3 is CASTRTGFNQPQHF. The CDR3 DNA reads as TGTGCCAGCACCCGGACAGGTTTTAATCAGCCCCAGCATTTT. The V call is TRBV28, the J call TRBJ1-5; 7 bases fit TRBD1. The V gene end was trimmed by 7 bases and the J gene end by 4 bases; junction bases not matched to a gene: 7. The germline gives CDR1 MDHEN, CDR2 SYDVKM. The CDR3 length is 14 residues.

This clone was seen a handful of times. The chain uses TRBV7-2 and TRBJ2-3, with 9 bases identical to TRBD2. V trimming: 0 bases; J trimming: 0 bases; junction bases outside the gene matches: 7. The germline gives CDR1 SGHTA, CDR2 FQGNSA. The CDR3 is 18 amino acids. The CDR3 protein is CASSLAVAGDTSTDTQYF. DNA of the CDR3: TGTGCCAGCAGCTTAGCGGTAGCGGGGGACACTAGCACAGATACGCAGTATTTT.

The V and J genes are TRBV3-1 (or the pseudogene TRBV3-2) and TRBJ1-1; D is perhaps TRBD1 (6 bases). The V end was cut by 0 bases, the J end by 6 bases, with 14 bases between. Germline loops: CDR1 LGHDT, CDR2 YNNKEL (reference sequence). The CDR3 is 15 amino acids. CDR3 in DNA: TGTGCCAGCAGCCAAGATGGGCAGGGGCTAGCTGAAGCTTTCTTT. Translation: CASSQDGQGLAEAFF.

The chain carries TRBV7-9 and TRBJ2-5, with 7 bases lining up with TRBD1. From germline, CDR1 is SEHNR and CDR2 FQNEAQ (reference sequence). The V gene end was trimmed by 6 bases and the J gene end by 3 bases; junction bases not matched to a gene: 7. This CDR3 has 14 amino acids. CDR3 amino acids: CASSSNTGEETQYF. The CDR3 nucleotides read TGTGCCAGCAGTTCCAACACAGGGGAAGAGACCCAGTACTTC. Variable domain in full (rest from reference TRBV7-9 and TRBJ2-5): DTGVSQNPRHKITKRGQNVTFRCDPISEHNRLYWYRQTLGQGPEFLTYFQNEAQLEKSRLLSDRFSAERPKGSFSTLEIQRTEQGDSAMYLCASSSNTGEETQYFGPGTRLLVL.

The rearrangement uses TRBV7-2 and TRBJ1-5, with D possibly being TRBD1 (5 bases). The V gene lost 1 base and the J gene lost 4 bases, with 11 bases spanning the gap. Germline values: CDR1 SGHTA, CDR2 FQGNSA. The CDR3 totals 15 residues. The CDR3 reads CASSLGQGVNQPQHF. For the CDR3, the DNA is TGTGCCAGCAGCTTAGGGCAGGGTGTTAATCAGCCCCAGCATTTT.

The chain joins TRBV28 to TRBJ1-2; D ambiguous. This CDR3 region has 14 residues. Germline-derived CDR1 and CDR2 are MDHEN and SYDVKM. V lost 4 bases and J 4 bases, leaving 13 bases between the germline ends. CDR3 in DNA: TGTGCCAGCAGTTCACGTATAATAGTCTATGGCTACACCTTC. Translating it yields CASSSRIIVYGYTF.